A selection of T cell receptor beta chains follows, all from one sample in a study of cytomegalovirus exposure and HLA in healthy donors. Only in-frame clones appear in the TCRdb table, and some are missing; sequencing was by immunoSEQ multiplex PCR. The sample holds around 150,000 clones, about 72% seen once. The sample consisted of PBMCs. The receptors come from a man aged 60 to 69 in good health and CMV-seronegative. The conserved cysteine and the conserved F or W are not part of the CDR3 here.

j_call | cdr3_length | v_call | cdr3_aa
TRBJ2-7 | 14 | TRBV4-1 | ASSQSGGSPYYEQY
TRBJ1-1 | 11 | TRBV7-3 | ASSADRNTEAF
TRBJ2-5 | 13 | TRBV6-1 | ASSEALAGQETQY
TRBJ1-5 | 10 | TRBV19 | FLTGGDQPQH
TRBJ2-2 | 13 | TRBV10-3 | AISASTSGTGELF
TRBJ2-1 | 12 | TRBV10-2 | ASVLAGGDNEQF
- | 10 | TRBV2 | ATGDRAYEQY
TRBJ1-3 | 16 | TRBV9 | ASSVAGADSFSGNTIY
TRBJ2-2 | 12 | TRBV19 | ASTRGLGAGELF
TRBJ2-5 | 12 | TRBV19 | ASSIRPRTEAQY
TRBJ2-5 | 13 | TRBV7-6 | ASSPIRQGQETQY
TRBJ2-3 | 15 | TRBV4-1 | ASSRAGAGASTDTQY
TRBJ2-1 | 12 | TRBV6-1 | ATKSGRASNEQF
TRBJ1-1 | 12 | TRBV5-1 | ASSLGQGLSEAF
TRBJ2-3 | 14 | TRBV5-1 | ASSLALGEGPNTQY
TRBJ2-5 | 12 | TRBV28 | ASRVQGGGETQY
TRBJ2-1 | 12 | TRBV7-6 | ASSLGVRVDEQF
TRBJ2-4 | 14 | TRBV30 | AWSSPGGGVRNIQY
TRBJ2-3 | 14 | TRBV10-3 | AISESSSGSTDTQY
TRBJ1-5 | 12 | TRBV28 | ASSSGGNDQPQH
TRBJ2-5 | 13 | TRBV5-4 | ASSTPSKGAETQY
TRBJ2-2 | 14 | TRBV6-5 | ASSSRTGQSTGELF
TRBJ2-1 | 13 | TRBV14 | ASSQDPRPRNEQF
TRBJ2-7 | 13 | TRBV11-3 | ASSPGGVRSYEQY
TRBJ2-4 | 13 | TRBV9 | ASSVGASEAFLQY
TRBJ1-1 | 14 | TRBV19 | ASSIMSGSISAEAF
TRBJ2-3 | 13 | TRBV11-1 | ASSVRLESTDTQY
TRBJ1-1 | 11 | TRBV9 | ASSVDRYTEAF
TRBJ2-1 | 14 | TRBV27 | ASSSRAGESSNEQF
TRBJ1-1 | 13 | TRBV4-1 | ASSQDLEAWTEAF